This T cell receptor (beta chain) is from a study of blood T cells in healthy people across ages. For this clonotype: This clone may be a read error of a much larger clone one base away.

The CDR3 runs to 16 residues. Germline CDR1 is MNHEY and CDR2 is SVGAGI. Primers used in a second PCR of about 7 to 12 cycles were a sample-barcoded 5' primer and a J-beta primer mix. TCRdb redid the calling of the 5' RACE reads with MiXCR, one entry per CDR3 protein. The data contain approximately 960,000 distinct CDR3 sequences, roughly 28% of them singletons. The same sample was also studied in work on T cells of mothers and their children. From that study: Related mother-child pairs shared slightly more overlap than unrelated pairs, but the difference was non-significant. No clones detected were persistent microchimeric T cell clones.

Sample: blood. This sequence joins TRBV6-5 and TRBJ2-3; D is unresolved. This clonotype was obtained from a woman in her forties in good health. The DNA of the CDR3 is TGTGCCAGCAGTTACTCAGTTAGGGTTTCCACAGATGCGCAGTATTTT. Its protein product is CASSYSVRVSTDAQYF.